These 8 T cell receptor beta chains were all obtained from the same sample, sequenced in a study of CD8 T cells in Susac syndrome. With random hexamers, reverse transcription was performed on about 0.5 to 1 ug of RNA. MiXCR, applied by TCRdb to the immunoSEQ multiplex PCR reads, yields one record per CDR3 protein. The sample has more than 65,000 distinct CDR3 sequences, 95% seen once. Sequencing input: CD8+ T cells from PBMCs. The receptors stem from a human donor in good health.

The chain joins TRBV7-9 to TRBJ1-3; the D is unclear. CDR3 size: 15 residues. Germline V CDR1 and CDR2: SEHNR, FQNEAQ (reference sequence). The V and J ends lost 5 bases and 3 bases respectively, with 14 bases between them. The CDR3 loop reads CASSPGSSLGNTIYF. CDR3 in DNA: TGTGCCAGCAGCCCTGGTTCGAGCCTTGGAAACACCATATATTTT.

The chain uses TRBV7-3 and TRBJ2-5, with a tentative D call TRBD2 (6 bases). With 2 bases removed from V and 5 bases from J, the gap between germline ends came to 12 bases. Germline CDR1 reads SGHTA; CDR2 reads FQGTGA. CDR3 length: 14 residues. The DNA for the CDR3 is TGTGCCAGCAGCTTAGGAGGTGGGGGGGAGACCCAGTACTTC. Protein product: CASSLGGGGETQYF.

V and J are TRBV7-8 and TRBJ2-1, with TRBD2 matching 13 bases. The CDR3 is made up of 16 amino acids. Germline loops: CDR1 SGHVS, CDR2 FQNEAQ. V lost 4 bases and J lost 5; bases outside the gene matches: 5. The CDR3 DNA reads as TGTGCCAGCAGCTGGACTAGCGGGGGCGCAAACAATGAGCAGTTCTTC. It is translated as CASSWTSGGANNEQFF.

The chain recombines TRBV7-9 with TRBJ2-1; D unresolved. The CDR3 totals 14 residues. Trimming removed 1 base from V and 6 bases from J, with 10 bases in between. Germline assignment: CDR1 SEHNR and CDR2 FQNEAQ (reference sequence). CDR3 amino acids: CASSLGRTPNEQFF. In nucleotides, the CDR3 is TGTGCCAGCAGCTTAGGACGGACCCCCAATGAGCAGTTCTTC.

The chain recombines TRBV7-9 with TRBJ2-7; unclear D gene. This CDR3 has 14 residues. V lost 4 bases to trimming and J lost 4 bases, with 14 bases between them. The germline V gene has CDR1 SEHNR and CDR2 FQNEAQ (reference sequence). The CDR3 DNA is TGTGCCAGCAGCTATGCCCTTCTGGAGTACGAGCAGTACTTC. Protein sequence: CASSYALLEYEQYF.

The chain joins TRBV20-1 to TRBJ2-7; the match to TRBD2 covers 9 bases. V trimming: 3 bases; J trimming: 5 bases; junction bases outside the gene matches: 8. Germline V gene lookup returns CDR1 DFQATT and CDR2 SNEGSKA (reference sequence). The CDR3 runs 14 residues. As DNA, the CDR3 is TGCAGTGCTAGGGGTAGCGGGGGAGTGCACGAGCAGTACGTC. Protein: CSARGSGGVHEQYV.

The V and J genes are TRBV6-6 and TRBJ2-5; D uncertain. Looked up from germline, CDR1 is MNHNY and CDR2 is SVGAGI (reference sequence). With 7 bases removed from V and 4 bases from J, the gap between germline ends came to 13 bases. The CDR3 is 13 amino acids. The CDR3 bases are TGTGCCAGCATCAGCAGGCTGGGAGAGACCCAGTACTTC. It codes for CASISRLGETQYF.

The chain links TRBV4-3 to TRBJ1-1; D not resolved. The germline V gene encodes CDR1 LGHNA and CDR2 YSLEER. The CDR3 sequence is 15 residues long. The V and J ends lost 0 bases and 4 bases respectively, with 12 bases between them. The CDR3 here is CASSQEREAITEAFF. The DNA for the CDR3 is TGCGCCAGCAGCCAAGAAAGAGAGGCCATCACTGAAGCTTTCTTT.